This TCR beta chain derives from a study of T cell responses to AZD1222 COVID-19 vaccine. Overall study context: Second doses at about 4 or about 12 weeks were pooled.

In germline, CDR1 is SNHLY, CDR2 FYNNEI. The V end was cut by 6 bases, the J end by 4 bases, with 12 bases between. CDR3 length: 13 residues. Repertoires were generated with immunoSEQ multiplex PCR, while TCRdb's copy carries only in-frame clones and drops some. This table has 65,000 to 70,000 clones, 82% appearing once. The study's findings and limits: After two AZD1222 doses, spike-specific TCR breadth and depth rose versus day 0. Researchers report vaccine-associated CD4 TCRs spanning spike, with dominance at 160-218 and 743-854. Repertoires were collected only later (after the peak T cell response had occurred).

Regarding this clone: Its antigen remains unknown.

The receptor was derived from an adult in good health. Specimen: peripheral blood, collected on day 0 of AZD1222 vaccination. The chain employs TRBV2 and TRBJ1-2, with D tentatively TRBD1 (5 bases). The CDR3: CASRGDLGYGYTF. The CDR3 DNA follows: TGTGCCAGCAGAGGGGATCTCGGCTATGGCTACACCTTC.